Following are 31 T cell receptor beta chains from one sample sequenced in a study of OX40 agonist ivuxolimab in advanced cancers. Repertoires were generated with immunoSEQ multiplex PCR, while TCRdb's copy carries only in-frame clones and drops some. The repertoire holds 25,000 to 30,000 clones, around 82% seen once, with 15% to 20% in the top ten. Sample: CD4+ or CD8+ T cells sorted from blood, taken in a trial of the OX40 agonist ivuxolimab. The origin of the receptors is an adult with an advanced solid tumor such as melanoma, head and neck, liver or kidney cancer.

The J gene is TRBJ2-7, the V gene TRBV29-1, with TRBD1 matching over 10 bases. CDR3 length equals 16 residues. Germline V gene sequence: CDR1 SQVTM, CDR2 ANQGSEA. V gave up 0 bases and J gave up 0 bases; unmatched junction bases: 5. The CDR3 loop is CSVEESGTGVSYEQYF. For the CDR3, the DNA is TGCAGCGTTGAAGAATCGGGGACAGGGGTCTCCTACGAGCAGTACTTC.

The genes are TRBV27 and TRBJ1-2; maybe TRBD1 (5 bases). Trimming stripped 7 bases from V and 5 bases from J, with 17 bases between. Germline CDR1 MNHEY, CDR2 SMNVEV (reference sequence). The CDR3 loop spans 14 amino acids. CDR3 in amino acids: CASTPFGGFYGYTF. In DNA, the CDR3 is TGTGCCAGCACCCCTTTTGGGGGGTTTTATGGCTACACCTTC.

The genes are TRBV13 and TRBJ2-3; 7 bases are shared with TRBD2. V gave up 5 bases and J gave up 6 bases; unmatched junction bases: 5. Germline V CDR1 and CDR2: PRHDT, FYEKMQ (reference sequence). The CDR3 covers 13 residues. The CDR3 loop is CASSPGLEDTQYF. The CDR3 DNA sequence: TGTGCCAGCAGCCCCGGACTAGAGGATACGCAGTATTTT.

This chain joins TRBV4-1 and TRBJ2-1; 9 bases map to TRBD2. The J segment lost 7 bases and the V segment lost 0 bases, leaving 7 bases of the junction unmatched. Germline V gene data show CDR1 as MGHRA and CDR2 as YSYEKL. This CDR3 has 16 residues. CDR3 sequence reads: CASSQDLGLARNEQFF. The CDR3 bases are TGCGCCAGCAGCCAAGATTTAGGACTAGCGAGAAATGAGCAGTTCTTC.

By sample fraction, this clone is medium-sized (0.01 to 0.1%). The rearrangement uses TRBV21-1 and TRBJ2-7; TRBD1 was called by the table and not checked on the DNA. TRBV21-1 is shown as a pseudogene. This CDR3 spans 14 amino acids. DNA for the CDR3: TGTGCCAGCAGCCGGGACAGGGGCGGCTACGAGCAGTACTTC. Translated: CASSRDRGGYEQYF.

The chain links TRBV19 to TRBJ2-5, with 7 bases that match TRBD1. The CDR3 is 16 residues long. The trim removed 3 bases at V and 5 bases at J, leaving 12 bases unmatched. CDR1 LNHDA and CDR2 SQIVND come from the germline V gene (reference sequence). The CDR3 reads CASSILVTGSRETQYF. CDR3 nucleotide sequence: TGTGCCAGTAGTATTTTGGTGACAGGGTCGAGGGAGACCCAGTACTTC.

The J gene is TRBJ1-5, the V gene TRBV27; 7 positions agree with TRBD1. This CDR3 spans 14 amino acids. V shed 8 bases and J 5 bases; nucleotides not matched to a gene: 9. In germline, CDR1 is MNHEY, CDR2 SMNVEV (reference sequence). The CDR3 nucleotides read TGTGCCAGCTCCCCAGAGGGGGCAGATCAGCCCCAGCATTTT. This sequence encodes CASSPEGADQPQHF.

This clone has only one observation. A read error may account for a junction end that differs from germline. The CDR3 DNA reads as TGTGCCATCAGTGAGTCAAGTGGTGGGCAGGGGGCTCTGCCCCAGCATTTT. Translation gives CAISESSGGQGALPQHF. The V call is TRBV6-1, the J call TRBJ1-5; 8 bases agree with TRBD1. There are 17 residues in the CDR3. Germline V CDR1 and CDR2: MNHNS, SASEGT.

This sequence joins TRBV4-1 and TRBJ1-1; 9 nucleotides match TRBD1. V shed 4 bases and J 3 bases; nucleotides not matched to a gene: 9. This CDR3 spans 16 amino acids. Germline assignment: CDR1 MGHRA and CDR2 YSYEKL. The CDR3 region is CASSPWGTGLDTEAFF. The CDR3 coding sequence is TGCGCCAGCAGCCCCTGGGGGACAGGGTTGGACACTGAAGCTTTCTTT.

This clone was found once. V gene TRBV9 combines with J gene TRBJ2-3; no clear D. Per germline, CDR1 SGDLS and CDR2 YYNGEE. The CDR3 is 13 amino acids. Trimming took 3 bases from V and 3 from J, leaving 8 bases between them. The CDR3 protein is CASSGWITDTQYF. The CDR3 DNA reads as TGTGCCAGCAGCGGATGGATAACAGATACGCAGTATTTT.

Written as DNA, the CDR3 is TGTGCCAGCAGCTTGGGGGCAGGGCCCTATAGCAATCAGCCCCAGCATTTT. This gives the protein CASSLGAGPYSNQPQHF. The rearrangement links TRBV5-6 to TRBJ1-5, with D possibly TRBD1 on 5 matching bases. This CDR3 contains 17 residues. Trimming left V 0 bases short and J 0 bases short, with 13 bases between. CDR1 is SGHDT, CDR2 YYEEEE, per germline.

The CDR3 DNA reads TGTGCCAGCAGTTGGGTACTGGGGACTGAAGCTTTCTTT. It encodes CASSWVLGTEAFF. The V call is TRBV6-1, the J call TRBJ1-1; D is undetermined. Trimming cost V 5 bases and J 5 bases, with 12 bases left between them. Looked up from germline, CDR1 is MNHNS and CDR2 is SASEGT. This CDR3 has 13 amino acids.

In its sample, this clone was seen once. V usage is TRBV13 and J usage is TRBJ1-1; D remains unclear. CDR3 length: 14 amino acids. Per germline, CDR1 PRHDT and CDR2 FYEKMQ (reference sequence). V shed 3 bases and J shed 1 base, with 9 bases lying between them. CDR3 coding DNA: TGTGCCAGCAGCTTTAGGCAGCCGAACACTGAAGCTTTCTTT. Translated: CASSFRQPNTEAFF.

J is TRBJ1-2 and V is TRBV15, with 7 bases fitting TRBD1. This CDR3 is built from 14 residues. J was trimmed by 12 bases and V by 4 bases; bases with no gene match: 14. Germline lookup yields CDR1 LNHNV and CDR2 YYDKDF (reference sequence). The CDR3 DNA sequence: TGTGCCACCAGCAACCAAGGGGGGACAGAGGGTAACACCTTC. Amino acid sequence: CATSNQGGTEGNTF.

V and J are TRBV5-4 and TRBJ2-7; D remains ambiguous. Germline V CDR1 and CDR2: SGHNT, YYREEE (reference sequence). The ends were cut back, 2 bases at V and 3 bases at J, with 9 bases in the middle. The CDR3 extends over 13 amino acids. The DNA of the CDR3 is TGTGCCAGCAGCTTTTCCTTGGACTACGAGCAGTACTTC. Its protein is CASSFSLDYEQYF.

The CDR3 region has the DNA TGTGCCAGCAGCGCATGGAGCGGGAGAGGCTACAATGAGCAGTTCTTC. It yields the protein CASSAWSGRGYNEQFF. The J gene is TRBJ2-1, the V gene TRBV9; 8 positions agree with TRBD2. Germline loops: CDR1 SGDLS, CDR2 YYNGEE. The trim removed 3 bases at V and 3 bases at J, leaving 8 bases unmatched. There are 16 residues in the CDR3.

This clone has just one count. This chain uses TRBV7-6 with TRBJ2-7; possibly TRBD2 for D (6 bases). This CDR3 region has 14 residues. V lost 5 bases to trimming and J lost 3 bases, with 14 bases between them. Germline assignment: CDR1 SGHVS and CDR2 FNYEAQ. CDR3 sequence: CASSPRTGVYEQYF. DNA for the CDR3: TGTGCCAGCAGCCCCCGGACGGGAGTCTACGAGCAGTACTTC.

CDR3 amino acids: CASSQAGQGGAEAFF. The CDR3 nucleotides are TGCGCCAGCAGCCAGGCAGGACAGGGTGGGGCTGAAGCTTTCTTT. V gene TRBV4-3 combines with J gene TRBJ1-1; 8 bases align to TRBD1. The germline V gene has CDR1 LGHNA and CDR2 YSLEER. The CDR3 is 15 residues long. Trimming cost V 3 bases and J 6 bases; bases outside gene matches: 9.

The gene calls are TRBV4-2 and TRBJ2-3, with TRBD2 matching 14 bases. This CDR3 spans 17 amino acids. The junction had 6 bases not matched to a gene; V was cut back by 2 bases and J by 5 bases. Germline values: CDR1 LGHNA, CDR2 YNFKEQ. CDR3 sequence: CASSQKTSGGAEDTQYF. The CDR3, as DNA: TGTGCCAGCAGCCAAAAGACTAGCGGGGGGGCCGAAGATACGCAGTATTTT.

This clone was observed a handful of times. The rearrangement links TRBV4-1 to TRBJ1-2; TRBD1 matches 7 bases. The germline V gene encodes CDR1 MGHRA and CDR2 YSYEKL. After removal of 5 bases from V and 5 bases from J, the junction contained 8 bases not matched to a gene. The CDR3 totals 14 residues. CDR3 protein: CASSTMTGSYGYTF. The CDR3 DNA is TGCGCCAGCAGCACGATGACAGGGTCTTATGGCTACACCTTC.

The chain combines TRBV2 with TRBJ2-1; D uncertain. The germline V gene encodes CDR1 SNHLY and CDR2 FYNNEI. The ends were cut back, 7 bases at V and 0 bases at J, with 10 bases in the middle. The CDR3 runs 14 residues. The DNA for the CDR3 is TGTGCCAGCATAGGGTCGCACTCCTACAATGAGCAGTTCTTC. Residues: CASIGSHSYNEQFF.

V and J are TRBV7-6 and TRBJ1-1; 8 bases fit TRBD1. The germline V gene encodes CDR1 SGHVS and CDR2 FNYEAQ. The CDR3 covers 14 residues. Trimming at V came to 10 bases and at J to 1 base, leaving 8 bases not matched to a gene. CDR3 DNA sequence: TGTGCCACTCAGAGCAGGGGGCCGAACACTGAAGCTTTCTTT. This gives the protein CATQSRGPNTEAFF.

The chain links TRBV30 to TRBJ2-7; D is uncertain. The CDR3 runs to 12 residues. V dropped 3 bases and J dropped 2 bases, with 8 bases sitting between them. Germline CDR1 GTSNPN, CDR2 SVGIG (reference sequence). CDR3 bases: TGTGCCTGGAGACTGGCTACCTACGAGCAGTACTTC. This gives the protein CAWRLATYEQYF.

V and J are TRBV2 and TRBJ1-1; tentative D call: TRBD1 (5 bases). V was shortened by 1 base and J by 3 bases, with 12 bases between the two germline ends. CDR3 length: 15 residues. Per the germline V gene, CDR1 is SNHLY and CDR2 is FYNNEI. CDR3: CASSEGRLGDTEAFF. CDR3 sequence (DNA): TGTGCCAGCAGTGAAGGAAGACTAGGGGACACTGAAGCTTTCTTT.

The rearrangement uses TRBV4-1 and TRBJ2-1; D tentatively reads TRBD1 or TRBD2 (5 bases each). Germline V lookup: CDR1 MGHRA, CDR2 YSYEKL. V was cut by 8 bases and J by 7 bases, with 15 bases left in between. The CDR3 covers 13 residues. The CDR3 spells CASGTGPPNEQFF. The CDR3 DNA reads TGCGCCAGCGGGACGGGGCCCCCGAATGAGCAGTTCTTC.

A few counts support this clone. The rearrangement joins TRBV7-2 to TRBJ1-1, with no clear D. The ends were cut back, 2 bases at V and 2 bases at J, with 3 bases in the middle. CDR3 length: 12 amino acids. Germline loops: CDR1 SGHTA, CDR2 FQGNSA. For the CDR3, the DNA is TGTGCCAGCAGCTTATACAACACTGAAGCTTTCTTT. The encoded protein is CASSLYNTEAFF.

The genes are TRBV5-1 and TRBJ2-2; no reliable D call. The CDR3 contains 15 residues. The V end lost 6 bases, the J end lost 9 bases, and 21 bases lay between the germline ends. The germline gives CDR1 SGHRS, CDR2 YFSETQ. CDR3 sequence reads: CASTKTDGTLRELFF. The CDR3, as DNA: TGCGCCAGCACTAAGACGGACGGCACGTTGAGGGAGCTGTTTTTT.

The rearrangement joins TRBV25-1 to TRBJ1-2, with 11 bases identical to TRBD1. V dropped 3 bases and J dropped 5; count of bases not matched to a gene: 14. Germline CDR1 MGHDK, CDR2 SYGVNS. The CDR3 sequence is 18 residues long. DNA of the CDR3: TGTGCCAGCAGTGAGGTAGGACAGGGGGCTGAAGCTTGGTATGGCTACACCTTC. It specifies CASSEVGQGAEAWYGYTF.

DNA of the CDR3: TGTGCCAGTAGTATATCGCCAGACTCCTACAATGAGCAGTTCTTC. This gives the protein CASSISPDSYNEQFF. The V call is TRBV19, the J call TRBJ2-1, with unresolved D. Trimming removed 2 bases at V and 0 bases at J, with 8 bases between. Germline V gene data show CDR1 as LNHDA and CDR2 as SQIVND (reference sequence). The CDR3 is 15 amino acids. Using reference TRBV19 and TRBJ2-1 for the parts outside the CDR3, the full variable domain is DGGITQSPKYLFRKEGQNVTLSCEQNLNHDAMYWYRQDPGQGLRLIYYSQIVNDFQKGDIAEGYSVSREKKESFPLTVTSAQKNPTAFYLCASSISPDSYNEQFFGPGTRLTVL.

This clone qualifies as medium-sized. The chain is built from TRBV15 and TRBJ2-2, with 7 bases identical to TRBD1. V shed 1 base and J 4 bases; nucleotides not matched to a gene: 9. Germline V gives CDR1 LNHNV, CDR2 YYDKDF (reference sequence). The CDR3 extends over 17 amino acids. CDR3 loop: CATSRAPDRVGTGELFF. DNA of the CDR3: TGTGCCACCAGCAGAGCCCCCGACAGGGTCGGCACCGGGGAGCTGTTTTTT.

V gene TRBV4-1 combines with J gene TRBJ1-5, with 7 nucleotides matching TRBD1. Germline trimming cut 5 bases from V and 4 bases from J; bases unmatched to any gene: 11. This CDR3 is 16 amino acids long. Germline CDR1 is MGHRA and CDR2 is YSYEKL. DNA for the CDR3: TGCGCCAGCAGCAAAACAGGGGACCTATTTAATCAGCCCCAGCATTTT. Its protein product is CASSKTGDLFNQPQHF.